These T cell receptor beta chains were read from a single sample in a study of blood T cell repertoires in COVID-19. Repertoires were generated with immunoSEQ multiplex PCR, while TCRdb's copy carries only in-frame clones and drops some. The sample shows about 88,000 clones, 83% of them seen only once. Input material: peripheral blood. The receptors were gathered from a human donor in a cohort sampled during active COVID-19. Each CDR3 is given with its conserved first and last residue. D genes are given only for firm matches. Only part of the rows carry a size: once, few, many, or a class if the clone is expanded.

J gene | D gene | V gene | clone size | CDR3 DNA | CDR3 protein
TRBJ2-1 | . | TRBV18 | few | TGTGCCAGCTCACCACCGGCAGGCAATGAGCAGTTCTTC | CASSPPAGNEQFF
TRBJ2-3 | TRBD1 | TRBV6-5 | once | TGTGCCGGAGGGGACAGGGGCACAGATACGCAGTATTTT | CAGGDRGTDTQYF
TRBJ2-5 | . | TRBV9 | . | TGTGCCAGCAGCGTAGGGGTACAGCCACAAGAGACCCAGTACTTC | CASSVGVQPQETQYF
TRBJ2-7 | TRBD1 | TRBV3-1/TRBV3-2 | . | TGTGCCAGCAGCTTAACGGAGACAGGGACCTACGAGCAGTACTTC | CASSLTETGTYEQYF
TRBJ1-5 | . | TRBV28 | . | TGTGCCAGCAGGCGGGGGGACAAGTCCCAGCATTTT | CASRRGDKSQHF
TRBJ1-5 | TRBD1 | TRBV19 | few | TGTGCCAGTAGTACAACAGGGGGCGCGGATCAGCCCCAGCATTTT | CASSTTGGADQPQHF
TRBJ2-5 | TRBD2 | TRBV28 | . | TGTGCCAGCAGTGGAGCGGGAGATTGGGAGACCCAGTACTTC | CASSGAGDWETQYF
TRBJ2-4 | TRBD1 | TRBV28 | once | TGTGCCAGCAGTCGAGCCCCGGACAGGGCTTTTCTATATGGGCAAAACATTCAGTACTTC | CASSRAPDRAFLYGQNIQYF
TRBJ1-4 | TRBD1 | TRBV19 | . | TGTGCCAGTAGTATAGCCCCGCCAGGGGGCTATGAAAAACTGTTTTTT | CASSIAPPGGYEKLFF
TRBJ2-1 | . | TRBV28 | few | TGTGCCAGCAGTTCCGAGCTTGCGGGTATTGATCCTTACAATGAGCAGTTCTTC | CASSSELAGIDPYNEQFF
TRBJ2-3 | . | TRBV5-1 | . | TGCGCCAGCAGCTTGGCCGGGGGCACAGATACGCAGTATTTT | CASSLAGGTDTQYF